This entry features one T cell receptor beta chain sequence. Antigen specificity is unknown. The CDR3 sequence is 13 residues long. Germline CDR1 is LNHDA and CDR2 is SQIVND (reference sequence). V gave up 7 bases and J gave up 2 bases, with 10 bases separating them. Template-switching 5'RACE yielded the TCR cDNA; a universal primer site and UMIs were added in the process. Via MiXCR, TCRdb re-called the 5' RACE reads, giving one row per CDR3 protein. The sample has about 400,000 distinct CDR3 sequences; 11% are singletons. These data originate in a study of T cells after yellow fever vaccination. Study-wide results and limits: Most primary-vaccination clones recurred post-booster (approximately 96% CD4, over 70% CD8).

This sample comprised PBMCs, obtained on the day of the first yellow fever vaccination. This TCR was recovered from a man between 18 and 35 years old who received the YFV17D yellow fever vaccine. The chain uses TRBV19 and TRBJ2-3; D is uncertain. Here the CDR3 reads CASTGTITDTQYF. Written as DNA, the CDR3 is TGTGCCAGTACTGGTACCATCACAGATACGCAGTATTTT.